This T cell receptor (beta chain) was retrieved from a study of T cell changes during pregnancy in multiple sclerosis. The table came from immunoSEQ multiplex PCR; TCRdb's copy has only in-frame clones and leaves some out. The repertoire holds 30,000 to 35,000 clones, with 90% as singletons. Trimming at V came to 5 bases and at J to 8 bases, leaving 12 bases not matched to a gene. This CDR3 is 15 amino acids long. Germline-derived CDR1 and CDR2 are KGHSH and LQKENI. This TCR was recovered from a female donor with multiple sclerosis, enrolled in a pregnancy study. Specimen: CD8+ T cells from peripheral blood mononuclear cells, collected in the first trimester of pregnancy. V is TRBV18 and J is TRBJ2-1; 7 nucleotides agree with TRBD2. The CDR3 spells CASSETTSSVDEQFF. The CDR3 DNA reads TGTGCCAGCTCAGAAACGACTAGCTCGGTCGATGAGCAGTTCTTC.